Following are 25 T cell receptor beta chains from one sample sequenced in a study of a mutant IDH1 vaccine in newly diagnosed glioma. Antigen specificity for these receptors is unknown. Time point denoted: week 23, last vaccination. Each vaccine dose was 300 ug of mutant IDH1 20-mer peptide, with topical imiquimod. The data were produced by immunoSEQ multiplex PCR, yet TCRdb's version contains in-frame clones alone and is incomplete. In the table there are 60,000 to 85,000 clones, approximately 89% of which are singletons. The source was PBMCs, collected from a glioma patient whose treatment included an IDH1 peptide vaccine. The receptor source for this set is a woman in her forties or fifties with glioma.

The CDR3 spells CASSPRREGTGELFF. CDR3 DNA: TGTGCCAGCAGCCCCCGGCGGGAGGGCACCGGGGAGCTGTTTTTT. This rearrangement joins TRBV5-4 to TRBJ2-2; TRBD2 aligns across 9 bases. The CDR3 consists of 15 residues. Germline-derived CDR1 and CDR2 are SGHNT and YYREEE (reference sequence). V was clipped by 4 bases and J by 4 bases; unmatched bases: 5. The whole variable domain, remainder taken from reference TRBV5-4 and TRBJ2-2, is ETGVTQSPTHLIKTRGQQVTLRCSSQSGHNTVSWYQQALGQGPQFIFQYYREEENGRGNFPPRFSGLQFPNYSSELNVNALELDDSALYLCASSPRREGTGELFFGEGSRLTVL.

This clone was counted a single time. The chain recombines TRBV15 with TRBJ2-1, with D possibly called TRBD1 or TRBD2 (5 bases each). This CDR3 has 15 residues. Germline-derived CDR1 and CDR2 are LNHNV and YYDKDF (reference sequence). With 9 bases removed from V and 5 bases from J, the gap between germline ends came to 20 bases. The CDR3 protein is CATLRPGPRDNEQFF. CDR3 DNA sequence: TGTGCCACTCTTAGACCGGGACCTCGCGACAATGAGCAGTTCTTC.

The V gene is TRBV28, the J gene TRBJ2-1; TRBD2 is a possible D gene (6 bases). The CDR3 has 14 amino acids. The V end lost 6 bases, the J end lost 0 bases, and 9 bases lay between the germline ends. Germline CDR1 reads MDHEN; CDR2 reads SYDVKM. For the CDR3, the DNA is TGTGCCAGCAGGGACGGGAGCTCCTACAATGAGCAGTTCTTC. Protein sequence: CASRDGSSYNEQFF.

In DNA, the CDR3 is TGTGCCAGCAGCTTCAATAGTATGGGCTACGAGCAGTACTTC. It encodes CASSFNSMGYEQYF. The gene calls are TRBV7-2 and TRBJ2-7; the D is unclear. The CDR3 spans 14 residues. Germline CDR1 reads SGHTA; CDR2 reads FQGNSA. V was trimmed by 3 bases and J by 3 bases, leaving 12 bases between them.

This chain uses TRBV30 with TRBJ1-2; D ambiguous. CDR3 length: 13 residues. From germline, CDR1 is GTSNPN and CDR2 SVGIG (reference sequence). V gave up 4 bases and J gave up 1 base, with 10 bases separating them. The CDR3 nucleotides are TGTGCCTGGAATTCCCCTTATAACTATGGCTACACCTTC. As protein: CAWNSPYNYGYTF.

The V gene is TRBV6-5, the J gene TRBJ2-7, with TRBD1 matching over 7 bases. The CDR3 loop spans 15 amino acids. Germline loops: CDR1 MNHEY, CDR2 SVGAGI. Unmatched junction bases numbered 14, after V lost 6 bases and J lost 6 bases. The CDR3 here is CASRNTQGSGSEQYF. CDR3 bases: TGTGCCAGCAGAAATACACAGGGGTCGGGAAGCGAGCAGTACTTC.

The V call is TRBV5-1, the J call TRBJ2-7; 8 nucleotides match TRBD1. Germline CDR1 is SGHRS and CDR2 is YFSETQ. This CDR3 is 14 amino acids long. Unmatched junction bases numbered 4, after V lost 4 bases and J lost 1 base. The CDR3 sequence is CASSPRTGSYEQYF. CDR3 in DNA: TGCGCCAGCAGCCCTCGGACAGGGTCCTACGAGCAGTACTTC. The full variable domain, its missing parts supplied by reference TRBV5-1 and TRBJ2-7, is KAGVTQTPRYLIKTRGQQVTLSCSPISGHRSVSWYQQTPGQGLQFLFEYFSETQRNKGNFPGRFSGRQFSNSRSEMNVSTLELGDSALYLCASSPRTGSYEQYFGPGTRLTVT.

The genes are TRBV28 and TRBJ2-2; no reliable D call. This CDR3 has 13 residues. CDR1 and CDR2 from the germline V gene are MDHEN and SYDVKM. Trimming removed 1 base at V and 7 bases at J, with 7 bases between. The chain's CDR3 is CASSLSEVGELFF. As DNA, the CDR3 is TGTGCCAGCAGTTTATCAGAGGTCGGGGAGCTGTTTTTT. The variable domain in full, completed from reference TRBV28 and TRBJ2-2, reads DVKVTQSSRYLVKRTGEKVFLECVQDMDHENMFWYRQDPGLGLRLIYFSYDVKMKEKGDIPEGYSVSREKKERFSLILESASTNQTSMYLCASSLSEVGELFFGEGSRLTVL.

The V and J genes are TRBV7-9 and TRBJ1-4; D call uncertain. The CDR3 runs to 14 residues. CDR1 is SEHNR and CDR2 is FQNEAQ in the germline V gene (reference sequence). Trimming cost V 5 bases and J 7 bases, with 14 bases left between them. The CDR3 loop reads CASSPLASIEKLFF. CDR3 DNA sequence: TGTGCCAGCAGCCCCTTGGCAAGTATTGAAAAACTGTTTTTT.

Note on this clone: Other nucleotide sequences in the sample specify the same CDR3. The rearrangement links TRBV9 to TRBJ2-2; 13 bases agree with TRBD2. CDR3 length: 18 residues. CDR1 SGDLS and CDR2 YYNGEE come from the germline V gene. After removal of 2 bases from V and 8 bases from J, the junction contained 12 bases not matched to a gene. CDR3: CASSVELAGGPSSGELFF. The CDR3 bases are TGTGCCAGCAGCGTGGAACTAGCGGGAGGGCCGAGTTCGGGGGAGCTGTTTTTT. Variable domain in full (rest from reference TRBV9 and TRBJ2-2): DSGVTQTPKHLITATGQRVTLRCSPRSGDLSVYWYQQSLDQGLQFLIQYYNGEERAKGNILERFSAQQFPDLHSELNLSSLELGDSALYFCASSVELAGGPSSGELFFGEGSRLTVL.

A single count supports this clone. This rearrangement joins TRBV9 to TRBJ2-3; 8 nucleotides line up with TRBD1. After removal of 1 base from V and 4 bases from J, the junction contained 5 bases not matched to a gene. The V gene's germline CDR1 is SGDLS and CDR2 YYNGEE. CDR3 length: 15 residues. CDR3 amino acids: CASSVLDREADTQYF. CDR3 sequence (DNA): TGTGCCAGCAGCGTATTGGACAGGGAGGCAGATACGCAGTATTTT. Full variable domain (outside the CDR3, taken from reference TRBV9 and TRBJ2-3): DSGVTQTPKHLITATGQRVTLRCSPRSGDLSVYWYQQSLDQGLQFLIQYYNGEERAKGNILERFSAQQFPDLHSELNLSSLELGDSALYFCASSVLDREADTQYFGPGTRLTVL.

This clone occurred a few times. The V gene is TRBV6-5, the J gene TRBJ1-1; D perhaps matches TRBD1 (5 bases). This CDR3 comprises 13 residues. V gave up 2 bases and J gave up 5 bases, with 9 bases separating them. The germline gives CDR1 MNHEY, CDR2 SVGAGI. CDR3 residues: CASSYRGWTEAFF. The CDR3 DNA reads TGTGCCAGCAGTTACAGGGGTTGGACTGAAGCTTTCTTT.

The chain employs TRBV11-2 and TRBJ2-3; 7 bases map to TRBD2. V shed 1 base, J shed 4 bases, and the junction held 5 bases outside the gene matches. The CDR3 covers 15 residues. Germline loops: CDR1 SGHAT, CDR2 FQNNGV. Here the CDR3 DNA reads TGTGCCAGCAGCTTAGGTACGGGAGGATCAGATACGCAGTATTTT. This sequence encodes CASSLGTGGSDTQYF.

The CDR3 DNA reads as TGTGCCAGCAGCTGGGGGACAGGGGGCCGGGGGACCACTGAAGCTTTCTTT. It specifies CASSWGTGGRGTTEAFF. The chain links TRBV7-8 to TRBJ1-1; 12 bases line up with TRBD1. V shed 4 bases and J 4 bases; nucleotides not matched to a gene: 10. Germline lookup yields CDR1 SGHVS and CDR2 FQNEAQ. CDR3 length: 17 residues.

V usage is TRBV28 and J usage is TRBJ1-6, with D perhaps matching TRBD1 (6 bases). The CDR3 extends over 18 amino acids. The V and J ends lost 2 bases and 5 bases respectively, with 19 bases between them. Germline assignment: CDR1 MDHEN and CDR2 SYDVKM. The CDR3 bases are TGTGCCAGCAGTTTAACCAGTCCAGGGGTAATAGATAATTCACCCCTCCACTTT. It specifies CASSLTSPGVIDNSPLHF.

The chain employs TRBV6-5 and TRBJ1-1, with unresolved D. Germline CDR1 reads MNHEY; CDR2 reads SVGAGI. This CDR3 is 13 amino acids long. Between the trimmed V and J ends, which lost 2 bases and 2 bases, there was a span of 6 bases. This chain's CDR3 is CASSYLQNTEAFF. The CDR3 nucleotides read TGTGCCAGCAGTTACCTCCAAAACACTGAAGCTTTCTTT.

This chain uses TRBV28 with TRBJ2-2; either TRBD1 or TRBD2 may supply D (5 bases each). Trimming shortened V by 4 bases and J by 2 bases, and 11 bases separated the two germline ends. CDR3 length: 15 amino acids. CDR1 is MDHEN, CDR2 SYDVKM, per germline. The CDR3, as DNA: TGTGCCAGCAGTTCGCCCGGGACCAACACCGGGGAGCTGTTTTTT. Residues: CASSSPGTNTGELFF.

The chain links TRBV4-1 to TRBJ2-5; perhaps TRBD1 as D (6 bases). This CDR3 region has 14 residues. Germline assignment: CDR1 MGHRA and CDR2 YSYEKL. Trimming pared 4 bases from V and 3 bases from J, leaving 12 bases between. The CDR3 spells CASSRDTLEETQYF. CDR3 DNA: TGCGCCAGCAGCCGGGACACTTTAGAAGAGACCCAGTACTTC.

The chain links TRBV7-2 to TRBJ2-1, with a weak D call TRBD2 (5 bases). The germline CDR1 and CDR2 sequences are SGHTA and FQGNSA. V was shortened by 3 bases and J by 5 bases, with 8 bases between the two germline ends. The CDR3 is made up of 13 amino acids. The CDR3 coding sequence is TGTGCCAGCAGCTTTGGGAGAAACAATGAGCAGTTCTTC. Translating it yields CASSFGRNNEQFF.

This chain joins TRBV10-2 and TRBJ1-1; no clear D gene. Germline assignment: CDR1 WSHSY and CDR2 SAAADI. The ends were cut back, 0 bases at V and 6 bases at J, with 8 bases in the middle. The CDR3 has 13 residues. The CDR3 DNA reads as TGCGCCAGCAGTGAGTCGTCGCTCGCTGAAGCTTTCTTT. It specifies CASSESSLAEAFF.

The chain links TRBV2 to TRBJ2-7; TRBD2 matches 9 bases. The CDR3 has 15 amino acids. The germline V gene has CDR1 SNHLY and CDR2 FYNNEI. Losses at the gene ends were 6 bases for V and 7 bases for J; bases not matched to a gene: 13. In nucleotides, the CDR3 is TGTGCCAGCAGGTCGACTAGCGGTACCAGTGGAGAGCAGTACTTC. Protein sequence: CASRSTSGTSGEQYF. Using reference TRBV2 and TRBJ2-7 for the parts outside the CDR3, the full variable domain is EPEVTQTPSHQVTQMGQEVILRCVPISNHLYFYWYRQILGQKVEFLVSFYNNEISEKSEIFDDQFSVERPDGSNFTLKIRSTKLEDSAMYFCASRSTSGTSGEQYFGPGTRLTVT.

This chain connects TRBV4-2 to TRBJ1-5; 8 bases fit TRBD1. J lost 5 bases, V lost 3 bases, and 0 bases had no gene match. The CDR3 sequence is 13 residues long. CDR1 and CDR2 from the germline V gene are LGHNA and YNFKEQ. The CDR3 here is CASSQGQDQPQHF. CDR3 coding DNA: TGTGCCAGCAGCCAGGGACAGGATCAGCCCCAGCATTTT.

The chain recombines TRBV5-5 with TRBJ1-5; possible D gene TRBD1, 5 bases. The CDR3 loop spans 15 amino acids. Germline lookup yields CDR1 SGHKS and CDR2 YYEKEE (reference sequence). V lost 0 bases to trimming and J lost 5 bases, with 12 bases between them. The CDR3 loop is CASSLDGAGYQPQHF. The DNA for the CDR3 is TGTGCCAGCAGCTTGGATGGGGCAGGCTATCAGCCCCAGCATTTT.

The chain links TRBV27 to TRBJ2-7, with 8 nucleotides matching TRBD2. Per the germline V gene, CDR1 is MNHEY and CDR2 is SMNVEV (reference sequence). This CDR3 region has 15 residues. With 1 base clipped from V and 3 bases from J, the junction kept 5 bases outside the gene matches. Here the CDR3 reads CASSLWYGTSYEQYF. Here the CDR3 DNA reads TGTGCCAGCAGTTTATGGTACGGGACTAGCTACGAGCAGTACTTC.

The rearrangement uses TRBV5-4 and TRBJ2-7; TRBD2 aligns across 8 bases. Germline V CDR1 and CDR2: SGHNT, YYREEE (reference sequence). Trimming cost V 0 bases and J 6 bases; bases outside gene matches: 5. The CDR3 totals 14 residues. CDR3 nucleotides: TGTGCCAGCAGCTTGGCCGGGGGGGAGCTCGAGCAGTACTTC. Its translation is CASSLAGGELEQYF.